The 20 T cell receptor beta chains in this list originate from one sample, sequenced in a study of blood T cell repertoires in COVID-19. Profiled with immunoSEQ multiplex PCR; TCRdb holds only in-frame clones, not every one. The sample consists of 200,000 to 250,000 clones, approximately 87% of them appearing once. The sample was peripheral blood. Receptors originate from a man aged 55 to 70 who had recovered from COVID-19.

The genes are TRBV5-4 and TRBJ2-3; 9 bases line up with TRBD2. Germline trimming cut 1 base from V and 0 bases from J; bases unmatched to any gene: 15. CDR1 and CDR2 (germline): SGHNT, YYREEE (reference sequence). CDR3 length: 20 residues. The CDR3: CASSLKGNSGGAGSTDTQYF. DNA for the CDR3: TGTGCCAGCAGCTTGAAGGGGAATAGCGGGGGCGCGGGGAGCACAGATACGCAGTATTTT.

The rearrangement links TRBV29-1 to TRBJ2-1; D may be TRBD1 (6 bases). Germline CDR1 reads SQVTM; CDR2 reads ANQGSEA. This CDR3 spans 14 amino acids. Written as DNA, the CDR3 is TGCAGTCTTTCCCAGGGGCCTATGACCAATGAGCAGTTCTTC. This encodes CSLSQGPMTNEQFF.

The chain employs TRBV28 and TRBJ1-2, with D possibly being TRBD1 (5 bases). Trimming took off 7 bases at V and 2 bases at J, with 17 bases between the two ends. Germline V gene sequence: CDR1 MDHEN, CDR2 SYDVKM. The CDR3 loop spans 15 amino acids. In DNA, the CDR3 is TGTGCCAGCACCTCTGGGGGGGAGGGAAACTATGGCTACACCTTC. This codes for CASTSGGEGNYGYTF.

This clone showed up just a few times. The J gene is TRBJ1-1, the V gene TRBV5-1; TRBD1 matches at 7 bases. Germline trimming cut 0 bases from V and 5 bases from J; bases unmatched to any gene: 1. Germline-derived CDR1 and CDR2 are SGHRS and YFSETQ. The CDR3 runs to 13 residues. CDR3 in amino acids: CASSLEQGTEAFF. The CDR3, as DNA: TGCGCCAGCAGCTTGGAACAGGGGACTGAAGCTTTCTTT.

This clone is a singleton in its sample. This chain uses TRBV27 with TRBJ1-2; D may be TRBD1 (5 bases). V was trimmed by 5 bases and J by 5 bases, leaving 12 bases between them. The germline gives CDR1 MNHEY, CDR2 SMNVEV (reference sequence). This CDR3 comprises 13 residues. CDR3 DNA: TGTGCCAGCAGTGCCCGGGGGGGGTATGGCTACACCTTC. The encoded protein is CASSARGGYGYTF.

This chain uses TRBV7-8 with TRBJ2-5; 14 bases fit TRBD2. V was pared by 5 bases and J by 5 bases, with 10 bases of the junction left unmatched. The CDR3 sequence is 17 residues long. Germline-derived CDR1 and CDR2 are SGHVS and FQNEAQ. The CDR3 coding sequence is TGTGCCAGCAGCGCGATCGGGACTAGCGGGAGTTGGGAGACCCAGTACTTC. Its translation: CASSAIGTSGSWETQYF.

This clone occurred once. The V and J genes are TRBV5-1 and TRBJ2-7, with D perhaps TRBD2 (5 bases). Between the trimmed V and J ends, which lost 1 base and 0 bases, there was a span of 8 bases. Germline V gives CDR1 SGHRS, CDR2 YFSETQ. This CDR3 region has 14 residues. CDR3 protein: CASSLNGGSYEQYF. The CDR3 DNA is TGCGCCAGCAGCTTGAACGGAGGCTCCTACGAGCAGTACTTC.

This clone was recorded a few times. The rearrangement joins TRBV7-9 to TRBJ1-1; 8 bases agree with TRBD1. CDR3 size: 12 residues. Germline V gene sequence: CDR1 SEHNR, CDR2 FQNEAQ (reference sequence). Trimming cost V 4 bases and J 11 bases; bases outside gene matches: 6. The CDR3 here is CASSSRTGWAFF. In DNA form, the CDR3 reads TGTGCCAGCAGCTCCCGGACAGGGTGGGCTTTCTTT. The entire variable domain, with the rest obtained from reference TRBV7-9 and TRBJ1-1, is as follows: DTGVSQNPRHKITKRGQNVTFRCDPISEHNRLYWYRQTLGQGPEFLTYFQNEAQLEKSRLLSDRFSAERPKGSFSTLEIQRTEQGDSAMYLCASSSRTGWAFFGQGTRLTVV.

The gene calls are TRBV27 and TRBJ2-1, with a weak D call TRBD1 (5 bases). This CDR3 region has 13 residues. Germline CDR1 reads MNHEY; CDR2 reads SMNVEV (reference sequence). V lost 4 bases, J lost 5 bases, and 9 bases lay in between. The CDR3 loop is CASSSHRNNEQFF. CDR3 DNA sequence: TGTGCCAGCAGTTCTCACAGGAACAATGAGCAGTTCTTC.

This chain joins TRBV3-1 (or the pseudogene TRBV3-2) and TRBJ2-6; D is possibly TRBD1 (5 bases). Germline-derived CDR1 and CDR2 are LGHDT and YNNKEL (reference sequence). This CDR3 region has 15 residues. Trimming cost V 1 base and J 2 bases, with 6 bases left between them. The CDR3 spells CASSQGGAGANVLTF. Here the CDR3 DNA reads TGTGCCAGCAGCCAAGGGGGCGCTGGGGCCAACGTCCTGACTTTC.

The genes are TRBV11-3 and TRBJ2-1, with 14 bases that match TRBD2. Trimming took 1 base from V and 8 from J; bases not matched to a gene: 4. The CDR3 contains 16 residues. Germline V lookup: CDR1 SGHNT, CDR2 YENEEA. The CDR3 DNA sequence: TGTGCCAGCAGCTTAGGCGTGGGACTAGCGGGAGATGAGCAGTTCTTC. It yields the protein CASSLGVGLAGDEQFF.

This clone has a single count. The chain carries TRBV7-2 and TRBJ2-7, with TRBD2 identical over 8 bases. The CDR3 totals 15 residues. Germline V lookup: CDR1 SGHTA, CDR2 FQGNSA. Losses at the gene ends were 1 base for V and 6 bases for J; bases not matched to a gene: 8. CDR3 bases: TGTGCCAGCAGCTTAGAGCCAGCGGGAGCAGCCGAGCAGTACTTC. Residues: CASSLEPAGAAEQYF.

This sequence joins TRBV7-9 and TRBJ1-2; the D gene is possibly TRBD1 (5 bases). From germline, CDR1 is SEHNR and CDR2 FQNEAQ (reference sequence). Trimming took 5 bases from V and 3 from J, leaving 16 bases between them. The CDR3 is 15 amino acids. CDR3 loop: CASSPVDTRDYGYTF. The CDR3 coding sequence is TGTGCCAGCAGCCCCGTGGACACCAGGGACTATGGCTACACCTTC.

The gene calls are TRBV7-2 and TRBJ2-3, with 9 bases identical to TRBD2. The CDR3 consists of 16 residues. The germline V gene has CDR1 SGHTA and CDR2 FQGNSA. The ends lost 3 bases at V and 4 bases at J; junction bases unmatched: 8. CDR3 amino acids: CASSFLAGSQADTQYF. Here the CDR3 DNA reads TGTGCCAGCAGCTTTCTAGCGGGGAGCCAAGCAGATACGCAGTATTTT.

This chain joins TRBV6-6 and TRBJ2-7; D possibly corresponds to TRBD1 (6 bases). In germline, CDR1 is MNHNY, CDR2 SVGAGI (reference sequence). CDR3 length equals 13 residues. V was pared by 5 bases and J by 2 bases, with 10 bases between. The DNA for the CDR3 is TGTGCCAGCAGTCAGGACAGCCCCTACGAGCAGTACTTC. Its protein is CASSQDSPYEQYF.

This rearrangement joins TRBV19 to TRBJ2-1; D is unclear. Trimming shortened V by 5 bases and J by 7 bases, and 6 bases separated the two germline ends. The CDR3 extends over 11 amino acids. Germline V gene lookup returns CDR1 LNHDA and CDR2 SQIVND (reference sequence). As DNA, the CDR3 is TGTGCCAGTAGTGTCCAAAATGAGCAGTTCTTC. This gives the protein CASSVQNEQFF.

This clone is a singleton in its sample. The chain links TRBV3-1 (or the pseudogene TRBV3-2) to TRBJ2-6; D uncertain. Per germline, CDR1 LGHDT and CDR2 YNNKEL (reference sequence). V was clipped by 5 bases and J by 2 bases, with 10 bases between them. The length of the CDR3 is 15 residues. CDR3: CASSESEPGANVLTF. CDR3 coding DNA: TGTGCCAGCAGCGAATCGGAGCCTGGGGCCAACGTCCTGACTTTC.

The CDR3 nucleotides are TGTGCCAGCAGCTTCCCCCTCGGGCTAGCGGGAGTTTACGAGCAGTACTTC. This sequence encodes CASSFPLGLAGVYEQYF. The rearrangement joins TRBV28 to TRBJ2-7, with 10 bases lining up with TRBD2. V lost 6 bases to trimming and J lost 4 bases; unmatched junction nucleotides: 15. Germline loops: CDR1 MDHEN, CDR2 SYDVKM. The CDR3 sequence is 17 residues long.

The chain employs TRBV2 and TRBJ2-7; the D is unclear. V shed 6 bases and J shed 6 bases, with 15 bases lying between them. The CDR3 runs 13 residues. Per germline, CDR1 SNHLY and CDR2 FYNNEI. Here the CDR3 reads CASSLESTGEQYF. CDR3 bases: TGTGCCAGCAGCCTAGAGAGCACCGGCGAGCAGTACTTC.

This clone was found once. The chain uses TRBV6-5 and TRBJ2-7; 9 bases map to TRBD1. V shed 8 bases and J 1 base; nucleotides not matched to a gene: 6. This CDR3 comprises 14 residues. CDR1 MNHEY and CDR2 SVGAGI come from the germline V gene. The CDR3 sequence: CASEHRGQSYEQYF. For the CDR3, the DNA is TGTGCCAGCGAGCACAGGGGGCAATCCTACGAGCAGTACTTC.